This TCR beta chain was recovered during a study of blood T cell repertoires in COVID-19. Across the study: Samples representing acute and convalescent COVID-19 were sourced from the United States, Italy and Spain. T cells, B-cell-depleted T cells, or PBMCs supplied cDNA or gDNA.

This clone was seen a single time. Original processing methods: Nucleated cell number was recorded as an estimate derived from reference gene primer amplification. The repertoire was sequenced with immunoSEQ multiplex PCR; TCRdb's copy has only in-frame clones and lacks some. The D gene and trimming were derived from the DNA, and the V and J assignments and clone size from that table. The data hold 55,000 to 75,000 clones, with about 79% observed a single time. The sequence was obtained from a man in his sixties or seventies with acute or convalescent COVID-19. The material sequenced was peripheral blood.

The CDR3 coding sequence is TGTGCCAGCAGCACGACTTGGCGGGAGAACACCGGGGAGCTGTTTTTT. It encodes CASSTTWRENTGELFF. This chain joins TRBV7-9 and TRBJ2-2, with D possibly matching TRBD2 (6 bases). CDR3 length: 16 residues. The V end lost 5 bases, the J end lost 1 base, and 14 bases lay between the germline ends. Germline assignment: CDR1 SEHNR and CDR2 FQNEAQ (reference sequence).